The clone carrying this T cell receptor (beta chain) was picked up a small number of times. PCR was performed a second time for roughly 7 to 12 cycles using a sample-barcoded 5' primer and a J-beta primer mix. A single record per CDR3 protein comes from TCRdb applying MiXCR to the 5' RACE reads. The sample holds 780,000 or so distinct CDR3 sequences, approximately 25% seen once. This sample is part of a study of blood T cells in healthy people across ages. Per the germline V gene, CDR1 is SGHRS and CDR2 is YFSETQ. V was trimmed by 1 base and J by 1 base, leaving 14 bases between them. The CDR3 contains 16 residues. These data were also filed under a second study, of T cells of mothers and their children. From that study: Each donor was one of three healthy Caucasian mothers or one of their six children.

The sequence was collected from a boy aged 5 to 17 in good health. The genes are TRBV5-1 and TRBJ2-5; no clear D. The sequenced material came from blood. As DNA, the CDR3 is TGCGCCAGCAGCTTGATTGTTAGCACCAGCCAAGAGACCCAGTACTTC. Translated, it gives CASSLIVSTSQETQYF.